The source of this T cell receptor (beta chain) is a study of T cells after yellow fever vaccination. Findings of the study overall: It was the secondary response that reached its peak faster, day 5 versus 15, but it was weaker.

As TCR cDNA was made by 5'RACE template switching, a universal primer site and UMIs were added. TCRdb processed the 5' RACE reads anew with MiXCR; each CDR3 protein has one entry. This sample carries some 300,000 distinct CDR3 sequences, approximately 8% of them seen once, and the ten largest clones take around 3.5%. In the case of this clonotype: The antigen is not known.

The CDR3 sequence is 18 residues long. Germline loops: CDR1 SGHDT, CDR2 YYEEEE. Trimming took off 1 base at V and 0 bases at J, with 18 bases between the two ends. The material was CD4+ T cells sorted from PBMCs, obtained 5 days after the yellow fever booster vaccination. This TCR was recovered from a man aged 18-30 years who received the YFV17D yellow fever vaccine. This rearrangement joins TRBV5-6 to TRBJ2-3; weak D call: TRBD2 (7 bases). In DNA, the CDR3 is TGTGCCAGCAGCTTGAGGACCGGGGGGCCTCCAAGCACAGATACGCAGTATTTT. It specifies CASSLRTGGPPSTDTQYF.